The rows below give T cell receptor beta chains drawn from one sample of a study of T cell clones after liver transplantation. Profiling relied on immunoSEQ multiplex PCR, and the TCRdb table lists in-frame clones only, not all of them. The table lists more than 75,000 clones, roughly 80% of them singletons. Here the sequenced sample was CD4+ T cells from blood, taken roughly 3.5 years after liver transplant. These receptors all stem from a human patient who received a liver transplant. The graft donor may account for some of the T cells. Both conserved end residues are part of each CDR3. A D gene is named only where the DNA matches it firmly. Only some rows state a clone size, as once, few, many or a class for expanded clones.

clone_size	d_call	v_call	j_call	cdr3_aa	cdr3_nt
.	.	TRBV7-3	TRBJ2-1	CASSLMGNEQFF	TGTGCCAGCAGCTTAATGGGGAATGAGCAGTTCTTC
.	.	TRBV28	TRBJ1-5	CASSLSRGMGTSLEPQHF	TGTGCCAGCAGTTTATCTCGAGGGATGGGGACATCCTTAGAGCCCCAGCATTTT
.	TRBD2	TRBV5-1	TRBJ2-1	CASSLVGTSGTAGYNEQFF	TGCGCCAGCAGCTTGGTAGGGACTAGCGGGACTGCTGGCTACAATGAGCAGTTCTTC
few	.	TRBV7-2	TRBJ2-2	CASSFVRGGSGELFF	TGTGCCAGCAGCTTCGTCAGGGGAGGATCCGGGGAGCTGTTTTTT
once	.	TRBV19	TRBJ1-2	CASSPTGFYGYTF	TGTGCCAGTAGTCCCACAGGGTTCTATGGCTACACCTTC
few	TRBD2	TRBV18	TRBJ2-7	CASSPRLAGDEQYF	TGTGCCAGCTCACCCAGGCTAGCGGGAGACGAGCAGTACTTC
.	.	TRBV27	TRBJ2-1	CASSLSIFYNEQFF	TGTGCCAGCAGTTTATCTATATTCTACAATGAGCAGTTCTTC
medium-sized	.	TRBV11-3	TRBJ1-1	CASSLGPGNTEAFF	TGTGCCAGCAGCTTAGGGCCAGGCAACACTGAAGCTTTCTTT
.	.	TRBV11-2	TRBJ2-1	CASSLDRAREQFF	TGTGCCAGCAGCTTAGACAGGGCCCGGGAGCAGTTCTTC
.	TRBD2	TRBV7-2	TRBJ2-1	CASSRGGSGIINEQFF	TGTGCCAGCAGCCGAGGTGGTAGCGGGATAATAAATGAGCAGTTCTTC
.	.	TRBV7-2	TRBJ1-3	CASSPQTGNSGNTIYF	TGTGCCAGCAGCCCCCAGACAGGCAACTCTGGAAACACCATATATTTT
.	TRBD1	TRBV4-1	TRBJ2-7	CASSQDPGQGADEQYF	TGCGCCAGCAGCCAAGACCCGGGACAGGGGGCCGACGAGCAGTACTTC
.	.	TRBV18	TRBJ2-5	CASSPQETQYF	TGTGCCAGCTCACCTCAAGAGACCCAGTACTTC
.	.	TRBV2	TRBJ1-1	CASSDSHGGNTEAFF	TGTGCCAGCAGTGATTCACATGGAGGGAACACTGAAGCTTTCTTT
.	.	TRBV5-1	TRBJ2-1	CASSLAGAVEQFF	TGCGCCAGCAGCTTGGCCGGGGCGGTAGAGCAGTTCTTC
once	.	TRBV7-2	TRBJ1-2	CASSRTGSGYTF	TGTGCCAGCAGCCGAACAGGGAGTGGCTACACCTTC
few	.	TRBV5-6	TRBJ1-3	CASSTRRRNSGNTIYF	TGTGCCAGCAGCACCAGGCGCAGGAACTCTGGAAACACCATATATTTT
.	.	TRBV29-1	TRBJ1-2	CSVAGSNYGYTF	TGCAGCGTTGCAGGGTCTAACTATGGCTACACCTTC
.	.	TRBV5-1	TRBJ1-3	CASSLGTAEVGNTIYF	TGCGCCAGCAGCTTGGGGACGGCCGAGGTGGGAAACACCATATATTTT
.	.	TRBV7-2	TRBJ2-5	CASSLNSAPRETQYF	TGTGCCAGCAGCCTAAATAGCGCCCCCCGAGAGACCCAGTACTTC
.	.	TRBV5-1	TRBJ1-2	CASSGAGPIYGYTF	TGCGCCAGCAGCGGGGCGGGACCCATCTATGGCTACACCTTC
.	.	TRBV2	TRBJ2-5	CASTPVQETQYF	TGTGCCAGCACCCCCGTCCAAGAGACCCAGTACTTC
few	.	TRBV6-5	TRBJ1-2	CASRALYGYTF	TGTGCCAGCAGAGCCTTATATGGCTACACCTTC
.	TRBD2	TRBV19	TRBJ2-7	CASSISGRASYEQYF	TGTGCCAGTAGTATTAGCGGGAGGGCCTCTTACGAGCAGTACTTC
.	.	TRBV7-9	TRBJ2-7	CASSLSLVSSYEQYF	TGTGCCAGCAGCTTAAGTTTGGTGAGCTCCTACGAGCAGTACTTC
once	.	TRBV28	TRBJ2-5	CASSFLETQYF	TGTGCCAGCAGTTTCCTGGAGACCCAGTACTTC
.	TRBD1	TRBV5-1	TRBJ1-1	CASSQGQATEAFF	TGCGCCAGCAGCCAGGGACAGGCGACTGAAGCTTTCTTT
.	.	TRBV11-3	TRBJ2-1	CASSLGEERSYNEQFF	TGTGCCAGCAGCTTAGGGGAGGAGCGGTCCTACAATGAGCAGTTCTTC
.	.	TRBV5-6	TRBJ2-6	CASSRASSGANVLTF	TGTGCCAGCAGCCGCGCTAGCTCTGGGGCCAACGTCCTGACTTTC
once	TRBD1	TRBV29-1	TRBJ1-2	CSVGTGIYGYTF	TGCAGCGTTGGGACAGGGATCTATGGCTACACCTTC
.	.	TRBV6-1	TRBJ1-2	CASSERTSGYTF	TGTGCCAGCAGTGAACGGACCTCTGGCTACACCTTC
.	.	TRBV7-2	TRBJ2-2	CASSPPSGRTTGELFF	TGTGCCAGCAGCCCCCCCTCAGGGAGAACCACCGGGGAGCTGTTTTTT
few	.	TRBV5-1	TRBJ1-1	CASSGGQKGTEAFF	TGCGCCAGCAGCGGAGGACAGAAGGGCACTGAAGCTTTCTTT
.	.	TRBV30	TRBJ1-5	CAWSVSGINQPQHF	TGTGCCTGGAGTGTATCCGGGATTAATCAGCCCCAGCATTTT
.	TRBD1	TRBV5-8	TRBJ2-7	CASSLLSGGPYEQYF	TGTGCCAGCAGCTTGTTGTCAGGGGGTCCCTACGAGCAGTACTTC
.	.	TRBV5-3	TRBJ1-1	CARSLPGHLNTEAFF	TGTGCCAGAAGCTTGCCGGGACACCTGAACACTGAAGCTTTCTTT
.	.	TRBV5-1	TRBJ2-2	CASSFRIGANTGELFF	TGCGCCAGCAGCTTTAGAATTGGAGCGAACACCGGGGAGCTGTTTTTT
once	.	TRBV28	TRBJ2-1	CASSRRASYNEQFF	TGTGCCAGCAGCCGACGAGCTTCCTACAATGAGCAGTTCTTC
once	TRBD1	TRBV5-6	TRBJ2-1	CASSTGTGFNEQFF	TGTGCCAGCAGCACCGGGACAGGATTCAATGAGCAGTTCTTC
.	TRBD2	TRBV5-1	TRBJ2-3	CASSGIFWTSGTDTQYF	TGCGCCAGCAGCGGGATCTTCTGGACTAGCGGCACAGATACGCAGTATTTT
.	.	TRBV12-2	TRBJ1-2	CASRLKSRGRNYGYTF	TGTGCAAGTCGCTTAAAGAGCAGGGGGCGTAACTATGGCTACACCTTC
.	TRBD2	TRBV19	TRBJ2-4	CASSLLRSGDRTQYF	TGTGCCAGTAGCCTCCTTAGAAGCGGGGACCGTACCCAGTACTTC
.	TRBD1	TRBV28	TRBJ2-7	CASTNYKGADEQYF	TGTGCCAGCACCAACTATAAGGGGGCGGACGAGCAGTACTTC
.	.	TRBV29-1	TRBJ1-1	CSGQGLGEAFF	TGCAGCGGGCAGGGGCTTGGTGAAGCTTTCTTT
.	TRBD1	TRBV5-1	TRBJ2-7	CASRSGTVGSDSYEQYF	TGCGCCAGCAGGTCCGGGACAGTCGGTTCGGACTCCTACGAGCAGTACTTC
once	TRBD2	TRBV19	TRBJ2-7	CASSTHSGGSYEQYF	TGTGCCAGTAGTACCCATAGCGGGGGCTCCTACGAGCAGTACTTC
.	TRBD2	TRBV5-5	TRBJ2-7	CASSLGTSGSYEQYF	TGTGCCAGCAGCTTGGGGACTAGCGGGAGTTACGAGCAGTACTTC
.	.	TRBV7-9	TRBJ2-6	CASSSRVGDYPGANVLTF	TGTGCCAGCAGTTCCAGGGTAGGGGATTACCCTGGGGCCAACGTCCTGACTTTC
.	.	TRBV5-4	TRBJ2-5	CASSQTSTPETQYF	TGTGCCAGCAGCCAGACCTCAACCCCAGAGACCCAGTACTTC
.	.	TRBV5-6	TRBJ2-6	CASSFRQTGANVLTF	TGTGCCAGCAGCTTTCGGCAGACTGGGGCCAACGTCCTGACTTTC